A single sample gave rise to the 5 T cell receptor beta chains below, sequenced in a study of cytomegalovirus exposure and HLA in healthy donors. The PCR was carried out with 60 Vbeta primers and 13 Jbeta primers. Produced via immunoSEQ multiplex PCR; TCRdb's table is partial and in-frame only. The sample has 110,000 to 150,000 clones; approximately 78% are singletons. Sequenced sample: PBMCs. These receptors were obtained from a female donor in good health and CMV-seronegative.

This clone was counted only a few times. The chain has TRBV6-6 and TRBJ1-3; TRBD1 is a possible D gene (5 bases). V dropped 4 bases and J dropped 2 bases, with 12 bases sitting between them. Germline CDR1 reads MNHNY; CDR2 reads SVGAGI (reference sequence). The CDR3 runs to 15 residues. CDR3 sequence: CASSSTGVPGNTIYF. Written as DNA, the CDR3 is TGTGCCAGCAGTTCGACGGGGGTGCCTGGAAACACCATATATTTT.

The chain couples TRBV10-3 to TRBJ2-7; D may be TRBD1 (7 bases). This CDR3 contains 11 residues. V was pared by 8 bases and J by 5 bases, with 10 bases between. Germline lookup yields CDR1 ENHRY and CDR2 SYGVKD. The chain's CDR3 is CAISGGNEQYF. The CDR3 nucleotides are TGTGCCATCTCAGGGGGGAACGAGCAGTACTTC.

This clone was counted only a few times. The V call is TRBV7-9, the J call TRBJ1-5, with D possibly TRBD1 on 6 matching bases. Germline CDR1 SEHNR, CDR2 FQNEAQ (reference sequence). Trimming cost V 3 bases and J 3 bases, with 18 bases left between them. The CDR3 extends over 17 amino acids. CDR3 sequence: CASSLVSIGQINQPQHF. In DNA, the CDR3 is TGTGCCAGCAGCTTGGTATCAATTGGACAGATCAATCAGCCCCAGCATTTT.

The chain joins TRBV6-1 to TRBJ2-5; the D gene could be TRBD1 or TRBD2 (6 bases each). The end of the DNA is better explained by TRBJ2-7, so the J call may be wrong. Germline loops: CDR1 MNHNS, CDR2 SASEGT. The CDR3 spans 12 residues. CDR3 nucleotide sequence: TGTGCCAGCAGTGTTGGAGGGGGCGAGCAGTACTTC. Translated: CASSVGGGEQYF.

This chain links TRBV5-4 with TRBJ1-6; D gene uncertain. The ends were cut back, 2 bases at V and 7 bases at J, with 4 bases in the middle. Germline V CDR1 and CDR2: SGHNT, YYREEE (reference sequence). The CDR3 is made up of 12 amino acids. The chain's CDR3 is CASSFLNSPLHF. The CDR3 DNA sequence: TGTGCCAGCAGCTTTTTAAATTCACCCCTCCACTTT. Supplemented by reference TRBV5-4 and TRBJ1-6, the full variable domain reads ETGVTQSPTHLIKTRGQQVTLRCSSQSGHNTVSWYQQALGQGPQFIFQYYREEENGRGNFPPRFSGLQFPNYSSELNVNALELDDSALYLCASSFLNSPLHFGNGTRLTVT.